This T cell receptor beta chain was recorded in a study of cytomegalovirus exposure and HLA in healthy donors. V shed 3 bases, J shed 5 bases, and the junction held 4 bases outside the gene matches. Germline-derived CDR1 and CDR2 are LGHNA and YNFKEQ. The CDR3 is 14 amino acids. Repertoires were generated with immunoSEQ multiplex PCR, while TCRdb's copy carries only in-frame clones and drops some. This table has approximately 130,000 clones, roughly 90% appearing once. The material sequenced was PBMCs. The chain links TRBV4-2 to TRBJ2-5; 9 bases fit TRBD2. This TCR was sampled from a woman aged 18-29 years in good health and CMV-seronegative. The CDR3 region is CASSQASGAETQYF. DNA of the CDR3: TGTGCCAGCAGCCAGGCTAGCGGGGCGGAGACCCAGTACTTC.